This T cell receptor (beta chain) was found in a study of PD-1 blockade in classical Hodgkin lymphoma. Study-wide background: Patients were dosed intravenously with nivolumab at 3 mg/kg every 2 weeks. Study-level points and caveats: Prior therapy or disease activity may underlie the repertoire differences, whose causes remain undefined. Complete responders matched newly diagnosed patients in baseline diversity. A significant rise in TCR diversity was seen by C4D1 for CD4+ cells but not for CD8+ cells.

Every patient relapsed after autologous stem cell transplantation, and brentuximab vedotin exposure varied. Germline V CDR1 and CDR2: MDHEN, SYDVKM. V trimming: 5 bases; J trimming: 3 bases; junction bases outside the gene matches: 8. This CDR3 has 15 residues. As concerns this clone: Antigen unknown.

Only in-frame clones appear in the TCRdb table, and some are missing; sequencing was by immunoSEQ multiplex PCR. Of around 30,000 clones in the sample, under 75% were seen once. The sample consisted of peripheral blood mononuclear cells (PBMCs), taken before the second cycle of nivolumab. The receptor was derived from a human donor with classical Hodgkin lymphoma. The chain has TRBV28 and TRBJ2-3; 7 bases agree with TRBD2. The CDR3 sequence is CASSTQRGPTDTQYF. CDR3 nucleotide sequence: TGTGCCAGCAGTACCCAGCGGGGCCCAACAGATACGCAGTATTTT.